The source of this TCR beta chain is a study of blood T cell repertoires in COVID-19. Study as a whole: The United States, Italy and Spain provided the acute and convalescent COVID-19 samples. PBMCs, B-cell-depleted T cells, or T cells provided the cDNA or gDNA that made up the material.

Methods used by the authors: Researchers report that nucleated cell counts were estimated from reference gene primer amplification. This table comes from immunoSEQ multiplex PCR, and its TCRdb copy is limited to in-frame clones, with some not included. The V and J calls and clone size are taken from that table; D and trimming were inferred from the DNA. The sample lists 150,000 to 200,000 clones; just under 90% were seen once. In its sample, this clone was seen once. The ends lost 9 bases at V and 2 bases at J; junction bases unmatched: 15. This CDR3 is built from 16 residues. CDR1 is MDHEN and CDR2 is SYDVKM in the germline V gene.

The clonotype was recovered from a man younger than 35 with active or convalescent COVID-19. The sample consisted of peripheral blood. This sequence joins TRBV28 and TRBJ2-5, with 7 nucleotides matching TRBD1. CDR3 sequence reads: CASLGRGYHLQETQYF. The CDR3 DNA reads as TGTGCCAGTTTGGGCAGGGGGTACCACCTTCAAGAGACCCAGTACTTC.